Presented here are 19 T cell receptor beta chains from one specimen sequenced in a study of monozygotic twins with inflammatory bowel disease (dated by TCRdb to about 2019). Receptor libraries were prepared by 5' RACE. Instrument on record: Illumina HiSeq 2500. TCRdb reprocessed the reads and lists each CDR3 protein sequence as a single entry, with no DNA. For this sample, the table gives about 330,000 distinct CDR3 sequences. The ten largest clones capture 2% to 2.5% of the sample. Sample: blood. The source of these receptors is a human donor with ulcerative colitis or Crohn's disease, or a healthy co-twin of an affected twin (not recorded which).

The chain has TRBV20-1 and TRBJ2-7; TCRdb's D call, TRBD2, is unchecked because there is no DNA. The CDR3 runs 12 residues. From germline, CDR1 is DFQATT and CDR2 SNEGSKA (reference sequence). This chain's CDR3 is CSAALWAREQYF.

The chain employs TRBV4-2 and TRBJ2-5; TCRdb's D gene call, TRBD2, goes unchecked for lack of DNA. CDR3 size: 17 residues. Germline V CDR1 and CDR2: LGHNA, YNFKEQ. The CDR3 reads CASSQDGLADFRETQYF.

This chain joins TRBV6-1 and TRBJ2-7; lacking DNA, the TRBD1 call made by TCRdb goes unchecked. CDR1 is MNHNS and CDR2 is SASEGT in the germline V gene. The CDR3 loop spans 15 amino acids. CDR3 amino acids: CASRSQSQGSYEQYF.

This chain joins TRBV15 and TRBJ1-1. The CDR3 sequence is 15 residues long. Per the germline V gene, CDR1 is LNHNV and CDR2 is YYDKDF (reference sequence). This CDR3 reads CATSRGPAGLPEAFF.

The chain employs TRBV4-3 and TRBJ2-1; with no DNA, the TCRdb D assignment of TRBD1 cannot be verified. This CDR3 is built from 16 residues. Per germline, CDR1 LGHNA and CDR2 YSLEER. The CDR3: CASSQAPRLPYNEQFF.

This chain connects TRBV19 to TRBJ1-1. The length of the CDR3 is 14 residues. Per the germline V gene, CDR1 is LNHDA and CDR2 is SQIVND (reference sequence). The CDR3 sequence: CASSIMGANTEAFF.

This chain uses TRBV20-1 with TRBJ1-4. The germline gives CDR1 DFQATT, CDR2 SNEGSKA (reference sequence). This CDR3 is built from 15 residues. CDR3 in amino acids: CSAKITSPTNEKLFF.

The gene calls are TRBV12-3 or TRBV12-4 and TRBJ1-6; TCRdb selects TRBD1, and the lack of DNA leaves this call unchecked. CDR3 length: 17 residues. This CDR3 reads CASSSLFHDPYNSPLHF.

The V gene is TRBV5-1, the J gene TRBJ2-3; TCRdb indicates TRBD1, and absent DNA this call remains unverified. The CDR3 is made up of 15 amino acids. Per the germline V gene, CDR1 is SGHRS and CDR2 is YFSETQ. CDR3 loop: CASRVTGGRTDTQYF.

The chain has TRBV7-6 and TRBJ2-2; with no DNA, the TCRdb D assignment of TRBD2 cannot be verified. The CDR3 covers 16 residues. The germline V gene has CDR1 SGHVS and CDR2 FNYEAQ. CDR3 protein: CASSLQAGEINGELFF.

The chain combines TRBV7-6 with TRBJ1-6; lacking DNA, the TRBD1 call made by TCRdb goes unchecked. The V gene's germline CDR1 is SGHVS and CDR2 FNYEAQ. This CDR3 region has 14 residues. The CDR3 here is CASSSRGWNSPLHF. The complete variable domain, with remaining parts taken from reference TRBV7-6 and TRBJ1-6, reads GAGVSQSPRYKVTKRGQDVALRCDPISGHVSLYWYRQALGQGPEFLTYFNYEAQQDKSGLPNDRFSAERPEGSISTLTIQRTEQRDSAMYRCASSSRGWNSPLHFGNGTRLTVT.

The chain uses TRBV4-1 and TRBJ2-5. This CDR3 has 13 residues. Germline values: CDR1 MGHRA, CDR2 YSYEKL. CDR3 sequence: CASSQGLQGTQYF.

V usage is TRBV3-1 and J usage is TRBJ1-3. Germline V gene lookup returns CDR1 LGHDT and CDR2 YNNKEL (reference sequence). CDR3 length: 14 amino acids. CDR3 sequence reads: CASSQAGSGNTIYF. Full variable domain (remainder filled in from reference TRBV3-1 and TRBJ1-3): DTAVSQTPKYLVTQMGNDKSIKCEQNLGHDTMYWYKQDSKKFLKIMFSYNNKELIINETVPNRFSPKSPDKAHLNLHINSLELGDSAVYFCASSQAGSGNTIYFGEGSWLTVV.

The genes are TRBV20-1 and TRBJ2-1; without DNA, the TCRdb call of TRBD2 cannot be checked. CDR1 is DFQATT, CDR2 SNEGSKA, per germline (reference sequence). This CDR3 comprises 17 residues. The chain's CDR3 is CSATGGTSGTPYNEQFF.

The V and J genes are TRBV7-2 and TRBJ2-1; TCRdb indicates TRBD1, and absent DNA this call remains unverified. This CDR3 has 15 amino acids. In germline, CDR1 is SGHTA, CDR2 FQGNSA. This CDR3 is CASSPDRGGYNEQFF.

The chain recombines TRBV6-5 with TRBJ2-7; TCRdb calls TRBD1, which cannot be checked without DNA. Germline CDR1 MNHEY, CDR2 SVGAGI. The CDR3 covers 17 residues. The CDR3 loop is CASSYPRPGTGGFEQYF.

The chain has TRBV19 and TRBJ2-1. Germline V lookup: CDR1 LNHDA, CDR2 SQIVND (reference sequence). The CDR3 has 15 amino acids. This chain's CDR3 is CASSILAIGANEQFF.

The chain joins TRBV27 to TRBJ1-5. CDR3 length: 14 amino acids. Germline assignment: CDR1 MNHEY and CDR2 SMNVEV (reference sequence). The CDR3: CASGLREGHQPQHF.

The chain couples TRBV7-9 to TRBJ1-2. CDR3 size: 12 residues. CDR1 and CDR2 (germline): SEHNR, FQNEAQ (reference sequence). CDR3 loop: CASSLEAYGYTF.